This T cell receptor (beta chain) derives from a study of post-analysis software for immune sequencing data. Study context: Secondary progressive, relapsing-remitting and progressive-relapsing multiple sclerosis were among the included disease courses.

About this clonotype: Its antigen is as yet unknown.

Broader study findings: The normalized Chao1 diversity of multiple sclerosis patients was significantly lower than that of controls. Comparison of patients with controls showed about 5 TRBV segments more frequent in patients, TRBV5-6, TRBV5-1 and TRBV20-1 among them. Samples made in the same batch grouped tightly together by F measure.

CDR1 and CDR2 (germline): SEHNR, FQNEAQ (reference sequence). CDR3 size: 15 residues. Trimming shortened V by 2 bases and J by 4 bases, and 13 bases separated the two germline ends. Libraries were made from TCR beta cDNA, and they carried unique molecular identifiers. With roughly 0.95 to 11 million T cells as the source, a few hundred thousand cDNA molecules resulted. TCRdb independently ran MiXCR on the PCR reads; one entry per CDR3 protein. The sample yields roughly 430,000 distinct CDR3 sequences, approximately 37% seen once. V gene TRBV7-9 combines with J gene TRBJ2-3; weak D call: TRBD2 (5 bases). Sequencing was done on a sample of blood. The TCR comes from a girl aged 2 to 10 with multiple sclerosis. CDR3 in DNA: TGTGCCAGCAGCTTAACACTAGTCTCGGCAGATACGCAGTATTTT. The encoded protein is CASSLTLVSADTQYF.